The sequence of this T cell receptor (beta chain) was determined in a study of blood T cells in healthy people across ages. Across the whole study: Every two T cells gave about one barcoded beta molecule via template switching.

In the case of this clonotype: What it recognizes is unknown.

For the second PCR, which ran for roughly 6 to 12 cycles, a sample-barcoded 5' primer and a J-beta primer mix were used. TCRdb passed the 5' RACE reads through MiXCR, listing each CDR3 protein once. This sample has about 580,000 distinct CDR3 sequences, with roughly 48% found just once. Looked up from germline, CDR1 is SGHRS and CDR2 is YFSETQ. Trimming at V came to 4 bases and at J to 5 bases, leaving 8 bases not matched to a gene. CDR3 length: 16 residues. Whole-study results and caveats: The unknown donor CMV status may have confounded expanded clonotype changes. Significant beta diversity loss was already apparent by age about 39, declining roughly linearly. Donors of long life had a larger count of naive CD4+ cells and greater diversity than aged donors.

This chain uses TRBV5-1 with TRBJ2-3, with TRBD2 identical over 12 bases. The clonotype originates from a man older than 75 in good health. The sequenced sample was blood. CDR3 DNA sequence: TGCGCCAGCAGCGTGACGACTAGCGGGGGAGGAGATACGCAGTATTTT. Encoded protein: CASSVTTSGGGDTQYF.